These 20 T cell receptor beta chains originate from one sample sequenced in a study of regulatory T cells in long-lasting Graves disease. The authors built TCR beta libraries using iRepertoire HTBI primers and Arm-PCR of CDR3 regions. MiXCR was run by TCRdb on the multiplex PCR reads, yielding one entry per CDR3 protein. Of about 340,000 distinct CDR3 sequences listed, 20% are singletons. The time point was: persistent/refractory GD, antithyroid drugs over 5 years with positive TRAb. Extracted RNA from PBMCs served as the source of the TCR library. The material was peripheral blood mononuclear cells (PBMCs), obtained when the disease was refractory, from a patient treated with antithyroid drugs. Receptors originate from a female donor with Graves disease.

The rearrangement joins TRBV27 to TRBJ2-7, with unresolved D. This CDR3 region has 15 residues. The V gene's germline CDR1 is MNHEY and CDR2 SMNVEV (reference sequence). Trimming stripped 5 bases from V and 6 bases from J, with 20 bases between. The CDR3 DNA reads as TGTGCCAGCAGTCCCCGGCGGTTCTGGGCTAGCGAGCAGTACTTC. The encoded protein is CASSPRRFWASEQYF.

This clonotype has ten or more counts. CDR3: CASSLVYQEKLFF. The CDR3 DNA follows: TGTGCCAGCAGCTTAGTGTATCAGGAAAAACTGTTTTTT. The chain uses TRBV11-3 and TRBJ1-4; the D is unclear. The CDR3 consists of 13 residues. Trimming shortened V by 1 base and J by 8 bases, and 8 bases separated the two germline ends. Germline V gene lookup returns CDR1 SGHNT and CDR2 YENEEA.

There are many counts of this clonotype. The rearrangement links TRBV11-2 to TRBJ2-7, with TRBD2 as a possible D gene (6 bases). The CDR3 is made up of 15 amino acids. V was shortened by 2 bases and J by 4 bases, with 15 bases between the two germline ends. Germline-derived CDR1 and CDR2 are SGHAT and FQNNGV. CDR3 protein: CASSLSSGPGYEQYF. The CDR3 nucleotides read TGTGCCAGCAGCTTATCAAGCGGGCCCGGTTACGAGCAGTACTTC.

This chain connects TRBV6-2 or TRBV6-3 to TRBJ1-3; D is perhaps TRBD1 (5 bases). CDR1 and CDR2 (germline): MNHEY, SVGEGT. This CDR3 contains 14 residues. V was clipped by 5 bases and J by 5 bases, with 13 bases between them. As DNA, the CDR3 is TGTGCCAGCAGTGAAGTCCAGGGTAGAAACACCATATATTTT. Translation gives CASSEVQGRNTIYF.

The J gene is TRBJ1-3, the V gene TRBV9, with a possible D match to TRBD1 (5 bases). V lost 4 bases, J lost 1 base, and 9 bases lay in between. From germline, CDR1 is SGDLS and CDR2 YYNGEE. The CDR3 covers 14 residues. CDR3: CASSTGGSGNTIYF. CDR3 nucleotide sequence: TGTGCCAGCAGCACGGGGGGTTCTGGAAACACCATATATTTT.

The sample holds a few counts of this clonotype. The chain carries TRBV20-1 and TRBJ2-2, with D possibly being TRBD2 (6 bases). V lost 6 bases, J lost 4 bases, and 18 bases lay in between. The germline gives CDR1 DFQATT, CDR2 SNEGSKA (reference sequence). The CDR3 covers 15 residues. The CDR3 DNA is TGCAGTGCCACTGGGGTGGGGGGTGCCACCGGGGAGCTGTTTTTT. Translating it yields CSATGVGGATGELFF.

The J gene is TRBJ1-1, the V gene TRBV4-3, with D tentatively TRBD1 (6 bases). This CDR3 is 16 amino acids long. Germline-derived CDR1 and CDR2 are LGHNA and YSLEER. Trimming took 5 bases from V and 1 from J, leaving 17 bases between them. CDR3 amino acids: CASSIEVRGGNTEAFF. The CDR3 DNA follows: TGCGCCAGCAGCATCGAGGTCAGGGGCGGGAACACTGAAGCTTTCTTT.

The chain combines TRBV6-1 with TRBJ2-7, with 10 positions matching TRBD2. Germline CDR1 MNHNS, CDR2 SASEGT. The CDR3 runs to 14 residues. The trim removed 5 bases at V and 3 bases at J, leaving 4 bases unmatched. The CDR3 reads CASSLAGDLYEQYF. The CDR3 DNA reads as TGTGCCAGCAGTCTAGCGGGGGACCTCTACGAGCAGTACTTC.

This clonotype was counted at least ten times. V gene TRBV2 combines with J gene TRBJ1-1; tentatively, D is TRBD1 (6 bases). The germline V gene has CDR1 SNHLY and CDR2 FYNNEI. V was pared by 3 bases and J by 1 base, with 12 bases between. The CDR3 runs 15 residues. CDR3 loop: CASSDLGRGNTEAFF. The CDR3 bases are TGTGCCAGCAGTGACTTGGGCAGGGGGAACACTGAAGCTTTCTTT.

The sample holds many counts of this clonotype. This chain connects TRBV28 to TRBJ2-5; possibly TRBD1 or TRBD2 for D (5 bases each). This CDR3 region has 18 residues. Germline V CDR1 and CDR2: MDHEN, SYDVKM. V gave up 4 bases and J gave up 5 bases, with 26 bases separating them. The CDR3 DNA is TGTGCCAGCAGTTCCCCTCAAGGTATAGGTGGGACGGGGGAGACCCAGTACTTC. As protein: CASSSPQGIGGTGETQYF.

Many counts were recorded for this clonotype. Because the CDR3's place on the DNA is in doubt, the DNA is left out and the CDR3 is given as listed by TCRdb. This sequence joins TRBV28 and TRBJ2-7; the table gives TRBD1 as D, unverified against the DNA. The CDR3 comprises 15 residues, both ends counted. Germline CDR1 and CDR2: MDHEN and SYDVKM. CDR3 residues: CASSFFGQSSYEQYF.

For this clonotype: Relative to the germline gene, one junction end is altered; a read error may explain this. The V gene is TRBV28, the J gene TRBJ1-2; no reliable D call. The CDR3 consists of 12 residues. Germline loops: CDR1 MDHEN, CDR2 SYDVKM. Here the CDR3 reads CASSLLYDGCTF. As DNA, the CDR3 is TGTGCCAGCAGTTTATTGTACGATGGCTGCACCTTC.

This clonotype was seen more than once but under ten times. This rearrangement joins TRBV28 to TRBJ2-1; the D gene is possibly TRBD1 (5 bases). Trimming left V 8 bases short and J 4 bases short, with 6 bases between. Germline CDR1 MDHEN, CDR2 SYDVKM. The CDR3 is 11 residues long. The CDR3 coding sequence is TGTGCCAGCCGACAGTACAATGAGCAGTTCTTC. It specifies CASRQYNEQFF.

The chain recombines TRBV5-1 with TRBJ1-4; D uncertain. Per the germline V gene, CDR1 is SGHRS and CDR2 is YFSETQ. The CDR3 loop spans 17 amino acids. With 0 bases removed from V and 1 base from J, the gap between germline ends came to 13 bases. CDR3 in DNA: TGCGCCAGCAGCTTGGCCCCACTGGAGGGAACTAATGAAAAACTGTTTTTT. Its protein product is CASSLAPLEGTNEKLFF. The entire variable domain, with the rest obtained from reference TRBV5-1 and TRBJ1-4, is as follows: KAGVTQTPRYLIKTRGQQVTLSCSPISGHRSVSWYQQTPGQGLQFLFEYFSETQRNKGNFPGRFSGRQFSNSRSEMNVSTLELGDSALYLCASSLAPLEGTNEKLFFGSGTQLSVL.

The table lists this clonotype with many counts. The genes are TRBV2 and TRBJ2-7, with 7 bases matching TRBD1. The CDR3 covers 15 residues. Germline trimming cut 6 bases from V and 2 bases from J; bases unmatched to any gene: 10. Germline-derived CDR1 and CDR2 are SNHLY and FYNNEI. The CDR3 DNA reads TGTGCCAGCAGCCGGGACAGACGATCCCCCTACGAGCAGTACTTC. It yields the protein CASSRDRRSPYEQYF. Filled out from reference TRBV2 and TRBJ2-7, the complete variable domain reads EPEVTQTPSHQVTQMGQEVILRCVPISNHLYFYWYRQILGQKVEFLVSFYNNEISEKSEIFDDQFSVERPDGSNFTLKIRSTKLEDSAMYFCASSRDRRSPYEQYFGPGTRLTVT.

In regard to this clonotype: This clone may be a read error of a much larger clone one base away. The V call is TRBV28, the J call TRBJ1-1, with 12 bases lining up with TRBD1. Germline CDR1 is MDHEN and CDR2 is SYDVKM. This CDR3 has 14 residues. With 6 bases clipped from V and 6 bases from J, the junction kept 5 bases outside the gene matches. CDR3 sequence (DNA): TGTGCCAGCAGAAGCGGGACAGGGGGCGCTGAAGCTTTCTTT. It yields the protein CASRSGTGGAEAFF. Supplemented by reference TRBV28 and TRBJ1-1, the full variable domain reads DVKVTQSSRYLVKRTGEKVFLECVQDMDHENMFWYRQDPGLGLRLIYFSYDVKMKEKGDIPEGYSVSREKKERFSLILESASTNQTSMYLCASRSGTGGAEAFFGQGTRLTVV.

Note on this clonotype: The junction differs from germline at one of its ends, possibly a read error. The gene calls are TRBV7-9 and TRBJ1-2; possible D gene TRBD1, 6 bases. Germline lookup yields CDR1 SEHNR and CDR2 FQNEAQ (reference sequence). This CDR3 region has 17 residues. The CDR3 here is CASSLGRTGNPNYGHTF. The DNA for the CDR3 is TGTGCCAGCAGCTTAGGTCGCACAGGGAATCCTAACTATGGCCACACCTTC.

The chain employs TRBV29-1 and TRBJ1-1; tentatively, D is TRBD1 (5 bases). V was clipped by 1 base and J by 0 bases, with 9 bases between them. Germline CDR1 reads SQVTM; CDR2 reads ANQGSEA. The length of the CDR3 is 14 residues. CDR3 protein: CSVEVQGVNTEAFF. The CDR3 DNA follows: TGCAGCGTTGAAGTCCAGGGCGTGAACACTGAAGCTTTCTTT.

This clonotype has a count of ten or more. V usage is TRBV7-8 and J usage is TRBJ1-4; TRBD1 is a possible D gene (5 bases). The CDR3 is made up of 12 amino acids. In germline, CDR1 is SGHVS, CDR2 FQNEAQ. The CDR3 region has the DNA TGTGCTACGGCAGGGACGAATGAAAAACTGTTTTTT. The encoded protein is CATAGTNEKLFF. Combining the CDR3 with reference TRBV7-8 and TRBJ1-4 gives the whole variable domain GAGVSQSPRYKVAKRGQDVALRCDPISGHVSLFWYQQALGQGPEFLTYFQNEAQLDKSGLPSDRFFAERPEGSVSTLKIQRTQQEDSAVYLCATAGTNEKLFFGSGTQLSVL.

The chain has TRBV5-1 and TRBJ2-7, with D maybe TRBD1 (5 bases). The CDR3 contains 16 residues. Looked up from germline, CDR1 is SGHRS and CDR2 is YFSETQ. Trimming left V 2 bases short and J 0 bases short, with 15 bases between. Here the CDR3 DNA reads TGCGCCAGCAGCTTAGGAAGACAGCGCCTCTCCTACGAGCAGTACTTC. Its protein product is CASSLGRQRLSYEQYF.